What follows describes a single TCR beta chain. What it recognizes is unknown. Evenly divided among several immunoSEQ plates was the genomic DNA of each subset. Assay used: immunoSEQ multiplex PCR; TCRdb lists only in-frame clones, some missing. The table records hundreds of thousands of clones, roughly 70% of them present only once. The CDR3 consists of 15 residues. V dropped 5 bases and J dropped 2; count of bases not matched to a gene: 3. CDR1 and CDR2 from the germline V gene are MNHEY and SMNVEV (reference sequence). The split of CD4+ cells yielded CD45RA+ naive and CD45RA-negative memory subsets. The data originate from a study of shared clonotypes between healthy human individuals. Study-wide results and limits: Rarefaction analysis demonstrated incomplete sorted-subset sequencing notwithstanding large depth. Compared with memory subsets, naive subsets generally had larger estimated richness.

Source material: memory CD4+ T cells sorted from blood. Noted subset: CD45RA-negative fraction. J is TRBJ2-1 and V is TRBV27, with 10 bases identical to TRBD2. The clonotype was recovered from a woman in her thirties in good health. The CDR3 protein is CASSRAGGAYNEQFF. The CDR3 DNA is TGTGCCAGCAGTAGAGCGGGAGGGGCCTACAATGAGCAGTTCTTC.